This TCR beta chain was identified in a study of cytomegalovirus exposure and HLA in healthy donors. The PCR made use of 60 Vbeta and 13 Jbeta primers. Profiled with immunoSEQ multiplex PCR; TCRdb holds only in-frame clones, not every one. The sample shows some 130,000 clones, approximately 81% of them seen only once. CDR3 length: 14 amino acids. CDR1 and CDR2 from the germline V gene are SGHRS and YFSETQ. A remark on this clone: One end of the junction does not line up with germline, which may come from a read error.

The TCR sequence derives from a male donor in good health and CMV-seronegative. The chain employs TRBV5-1 and TRBJ2-7; D perhaps matches TRBD1 (5 bases). Material for sequencing was PBMCs. The CDR3 DNA sequence: TGCGCCAGCAGCTTGGCCCAGGGTTCTTACGAGCAGCACTTC. Protein: CASSLAQGSYEQHF.